The 6 T cell receptor beta chains reported below all come from one sample, sequenced in a study of CD8 T cells in ankylosing spondylitis. Using its own MiXCR run on the 5' RACE reads, TCRdb lists one record per CDR3 protein. The sample contains 250,000 to 400,000 distinct CDR3 sequences, roughly 11% of which appear only once. The material sequenced was blood, either unsorted or a sorted T cell fraction (not recorded which). Receptor source: a female donor with ankylosing spondylitis or in good health (not recorded which).

This clonotype was seen more than once but under ten times. The CDR3 here is CASKQGGPREQFF. CDR3 coding DNA: TGTGCCAGCAAACAAGGGGGGCCGAGGGAGCAGTTCTTC. V gene TRBV27 combines with J gene TRBJ2-1; the D call may be TRBD1 or TRBD2 (6 bases each). V was clipped by 7 bases and J by 10 bases, with 17 bases between them. Germline CDR1 and CDR2: MNHEY and SMNVEV (reference sequence). The CDR3 covers 13 residues.

This clonotype was counted at least ten times. This sequence joins TRBV20-1 and TRBJ2-3; D is perhaps TRBD2 (6 bases). V gave up 5 bases and J gave up 5 bases, with 14 bases separating them. Germline CDR1 is DFQATT and CDR2 is SNEGSKA (reference sequence). This CDR3 region has 13 residues. The CDR3 region has the DNA TGCAGTGCTGAGGGAGGAGACGGAGATACGCAGTATTTT. Translating gives CSAEGGDGDTQYF.

The chain joins TRBV18 to TRBJ1-5; D remains ambiguous. The CDR3 consists of 15 residues. The germline V gene has CDR1 KGHSH and CDR2 LQKENI. The V end lost 0 bases, the J end lost 2 bases, and 8 bases lay between the germline ends. The CDR3 spells CASSPPGSGNQPQHF. The CDR3 DNA reads as TGTGCCAGCTCACCACCGGGGTCGGGCAATCAGCCCCAGCATTTT.

This clonotype has ten or more counts. The chain couples TRBV20-1 to TRBJ2-1; D gene ambiguous. The germline V and J ends were trimmed by 5 bases and 6 bases, with 11 bases remaining between them. There are 12 residues in the CDR3. CDR1 is DFQATT and CDR2 is SNEGSKA in the germline V gene (reference sequence). The CDR3 is CSAPDHSNEQFF. In DNA form, the CDR3 reads TGCAGTGCTCCGGACCACTCCAATGAGCAGTTCTTC.

The genes are TRBV20-1 and TRBJ1-4; 11 positions match TRBD1. CDR3 length: 16 amino acids. V was clipped by 3 bases and J by 4 bases; unmatched bases: 7. Germline CDR1 and CDR2: DFQATT and SNEGSKA (reference sequence). The CDR3 sequence: CSASRDRGSVNEKLFF. The CDR3 DNA is TGCAGTGCTAGCCGGGACAGGGGGTCTGTTAATGAAAAACTGTTTTTT.

The rearrangement uses TRBV20-1 and TRBJ2-3, with 11 bases aligning to TRBD2. Germline CDR1 DFQATT, CDR2 SNEGSKA (reference sequence). This CDR3 is built from 15 residues. The junction had 8 bases not matched to a gene; V was cut back by 4 bases and J by 5 bases. CDR3 bases: TGCAGTGCTATCGAGGGAACTAGCGGGAGAGATACGCAGTATTTT. Amino acid sequence: CSAIEGTSGRDTQYF.